These 9 T cell receptor beta chains came from one sample sequenced in a study of Ad26.COV2.S vaccination and SARS-CoV-2 variants. This sample's treatment: around 19 received Ad26.COV2.S at low or high dose, single or two shots; roughly five received placebo; per-sample allocation not given. All samples were drawn on day 63, counting from the first vaccine or placebo injection. TCRdb's copy holds only in-frame clones and misses some; the assay was immunoSEQ multiplex PCR. The sample lists over 300,000 clones; about 83% were seen once. The source was peripheral blood, collected in a trial of Ad26.COV2.S vaccine versus placebo. These receptors were collected from a person aged 18-60 years who received the Ad26.COV2.S COVID-19 vaccine or a placebo.

This sequence joins TRBV12-5 and TRBJ2-1; 7 nucleotides align to TRBD2. Germline CDR1 LGHNT, CDR2 FRNRAP. The CDR3 length is 16 residues. With V trimmed by 3 bases and J by 4 bases, 9 bases remained unmatched. The CDR3 loop is CASGLLLAEPYNEQFF. CDR3 in DNA: TGTGCTAGTGGTTTACTCCTAGCGGAGCCGTACAATGAGCAGTTCTTC.

This chain joins TRBV5-4 and TRBJ2-7, with D possibly TRBD1 on 5 matching bases. Germline values: CDR1 SGHNT, CDR2 YYREEE (reference sequence). V dropped 5 bases and J dropped 2 bases, with 14 bases sitting between them. This CDR3 is built from 14 residues. CDR3 bases: TGTGCCAGCAGTTTAGACGACAGAACCTACGAGCAGTACTTC. This sequence encodes CASSLDDRTYEQYF.

The V call is TRBV6-2 or TRBV6-3, the J call TRBJ2-1; D ambiguous. Germline V CDR1 and CDR2: MNHEY, SVGEGT. V was clipped by 4 bases and J by 6 bases, with 10 bases between them. The CDR3 extends over 13 amino acids. CDR3 nucleotide sequence: TGTGCCAGCAGTTCCCGAGCTAGCAATGAGCAGTTCTTC. It translates to CASSSRASNEQFF.

The chain uses TRBV9 and TRBJ2-1; D perhaps matches TRBD1 (5 bases). CDR1 is SGDLS and CDR2 is YYNGEE in the germline V gene. The CDR3 contains 14 residues. Between the trimmed V and J ends, which lost 6 bases and 8 bases, there was a span of 18 bases. CDR3 coding DNA: TGTGCCAGCACTAAGGCAGGGTTTGGGGATGAGCAGTTCTTC. It encodes CASTKAGFGDEQFF.

This chain joins TRBV7-3 and TRBJ2-4; TRBD1 agrees at 10 bases. Germline lookup yields CDR1 SGHTA and CDR2 FQGTGA. The junction had 8 bases not matched to a gene; V was cut back by 6 bases and J by 6 bases. This CDR3 spans 15 amino acids. CDR3 nucleotide sequence: TGTGCCAGCAGTCCTGGACAGGGGGGGATAAACATTCAGTACTTC. Translation gives CASSPGQGGINIQYF.

The V call is TRBV4-1, the J call TRBJ1-2; D is uncertain. CDR1 and CDR2 (germline): MGHRA, YSYEKL. The CDR3 loop spans 15 amino acids. V shed 0 bases and J shed 3 bases, with 11 bases lying between them. The CDR3 loop reads CASSQERRVHYGYTF. The DNA for the CDR3 is TGCGCCAGCAGCCAAGAACGAAGGGTCCACTATGGCTACACCTTC.

The rearrangement joins TRBV19 to TRBJ2-7; 15 nucleotides align to TRBD2. Per the germline V gene, CDR1 is LNHDA and CDR2 is SQIVND (reference sequence). The CDR3 spans 17 residues. The trim removed 3 bases at V and 4 bases at J, leaving 7 bases unmatched. As DNA, the CDR3 is TGTGCCAGTAGTATTGGACTAGCGGGAGGGCTGGGTTACGAGCAGTACTTC. Translated: CASSIGLAGGLGYEQYF.

Here the CDR3 reads CASSYREPSYNEQFF. The CDR3 DNA sequence: TGTGCCAGCAGTTACCGCGAACCCTCCTACAATGAGCAGTTCTTC. V is TRBV6-6 and J is TRBJ2-1; no clear D. From germline, CDR1 is MNHNY and CDR2 SVGAGI (reference sequence). The CDR3 sequence is 15 residues long. The V gene lost 2 bases and the J gene lost 0 bases, with 8 bases spanning the gap.

The chain links TRBV18 to TRBJ2-5; D remains ambiguous. The CDR3 spans 12 residues. Trimming took 3 bases from V and 2 from J, leaving 4 bases between them. CDR1 is KGHSH and CDR2 is LQKENI in the germline V gene. The CDR3 nucleotides read TGTGCCAGCTCACCTGGGCAAGAGACCCAGTACTTC. Protein: CASSPGQETQYF.